Here is one T cell receptor beta chain with its context. The antigen is not known. Once obtained from cultured CD4+ T cells, the DNA was sequenced using the Oncomine TCR Beta short-read assay. TCRdb reanalysed the PCR reads using MiXCR and keeps one entry per CDR3 protein. The sample has roughly 8,500 distinct CDR3 sequences; approximately 64% are singletons. Noted treatment: roughly 10-day PBMC culture with coronavirus spike peptide pools or control peptides (ViraFEST assay). The data were obtained in a study of vaccination and CD4 T cells after COVID-19. Overall study context: Comprising six males and four females, the convalescent participants counted two Hispanic individuals among them.

Study conclusions and caveats: A nonsignificant rise from about 20 to 38 was seen in the median number of SARS-CoV-2-reactive clonotypes.

The CDR3 is 15 residues long. From germline, CDR1 is LNHDA and CDR2 SQIVND (reference sequence). Deletions cut 5 bases from V and 2 bases from J, with 13 bases between. This sequence was found in a human donor who had recovered from COVID-19. Sequencing was carried out using CD4+ T cells from blood, cultured in vitro. The chain carries TRBV19 and TRBJ1-3; possible D gene TRBD1, 6 bases. The CDR3 coding sequence is TGTGCCAGTAGTCCTCAGGGGTTGGCTGGAAACACCATATATTTT. Encoded protein: CASSPQGLAGNTIYF. The variable domain in full, completed from reference TRBV19 and TRBJ1-3, reads DGGITQSPKYLFRKEGQNVTLSCEQNLNHDAMYWYRQDPGQGLRLIYYSQIVNDFQKGDIAEGYSVSREKKESFPLTVTSAQKNPTAFYLCASSPQGLAGNTIYFGEGSWLTVV.